This is a list of T cell receptor beta chains from one sample in a study of cytomegalovirus exposure and HLA in healthy donors. Sequencing used immunoSEQ multiplex PCR; TCRdb keeps in-frame clones, though not all of them. The sample contains some 60,000 clones, roughly 80% of which appear only once. The sample was PBMCs. The source of these receptors is a human donor in good health. Both conserved end residues are part of each CDR3. A D gene is named only where the DNA matches it firmly. Where a row states a size, it is once, few, many or the class of an expanded clone; other rows omit it.

J,D,length,V,size,DNA,CDR3
TRBJ1-2,TRBD1,15,TRBV5-4,.,TGTGCCAGCAGCCGCCGGGACAGCGCTAACTATGGCTACACCTTC,CASSRRDSANYGYTF
TRBJ2-1,.,16,TRBV9,.,TGTGCCAGCAGCGTAGGAGGGGGGGGATCCTACAATGAGCAGTTCTTC,CASSVGGGGSYNEQFF
TRBJ2-3,TRBD1,18,TRBV19,once,TGTGCCAGTAGCATGCCCCCAGGGGGCAGTTTGAGCACAGATACGCAGTATTTT,CASSMPPGGSLSTDTQYF
TRBJ2-1,.,15,TRBV7-9,.,TGTGCCAGCAGCTTATTAGTACTGACCTACAATGAGCAGTTCTTC,CASSLLVLTYNEQFF
TRBJ2-1,.,14,TRBV2,.,TGTGCCAGCATAAGGGAGCGAAGTTTGAATGAGCAGTTCTTC,CASIRERSLNEQFF
TRBJ1-2,.,13,TRBV30,.,TGTGCCTGGAGTGTACCTACTAACTATGGCTACACCTTC,CAWSVPTNYGYTF
TRBJ1-1,.,15,TRBV28,.,TGTGCCAGCAGTTTATTTGCGGAAATGAACACTGAAGCTTTCTTT,CASSLFAEMNTEAFF
TRBJ2-5,.,15,TRBV9,.,TGTGCCAGCAGCAGGACGCCCTGGAGGGAAGAGACCCAGTACTTC,CASSRTPWREETQYF
TRBJ2-2,.,13,TRBV2,.,TGTGCCAGCAGTGATGACTTCACCGGGGAGCTGTTTTTT,CASSDDFTGELFF
TRBJ2-1,.,12,TRBV4-2,.,TGTGCCAGCAGCCAAGATAAGGGGCATAAGTTCTTC,CASSQDKGHKFF
TRBJ1-5,.,12,TRBV10-3,.,TGTGTCATCAGTGAAGGGGATCAGCCCCAGCATTTT,CVISEGDQPQHF
TRBJ1-1,TRBD1,16,TRBV6-5,.,TGTGCCAGCAGTTACTCCCGAGGGACAGGGAAGACTGAAGCTTTCTTT,CASSYSRGTGKTEAFF
TRBJ1-5,.,14,TRBV19,.,TGTGCCAGTAGTATGCGACAGGATACTCAGCCCCAGCATTTT,CASSMRQDTQPQHF
TRBJ2-1,.,14,TRBV25-1,.,TGTGCCAGCAGTGAACCTACGACACGGCATGAGCAGTTCTTC,CASSEPTTRHEQFF
TRBJ1-4,.,15,TRBV4-1,.,TGCGCCAGCAGCCCCGCGGACAGCTCGTTTGAAAAACTGTTTTTT,CASSPADSSFEKLFF
TRBJ2-1,TRBD1,15,TRBV6-1,.,TGTGCCAGCAGTGAGGTACTGGGACAGGGGATGGAGCAGTTCTTC,CASSEVLGQGMEQFF
TRBJ1-5,.,15,TRBV4-3,.,TGCGCCAGCAGCCAAGAACTGAAGGACAGCGAGCCCCAGCATTTT,CASSQELKDSEPQHF
TRBJ2-3,.,14,TRBV6-4,.,TGTGCCAGCAGTGCAGTAGCAGGCACAGATACGCAGTATTTT,CASSAVAGTDTQYF
TRBJ2-7,.,15,TRBV12-2,.,TGTGCAAGTCGCTTAAAGGCGTCGGGAGTGTACGAGCAGTACTTC,CASRLKASGVYEQYF
TRBJ2-7,TRBD2,16,TRBV29-1,once,TGCAGCGCCCAAGGGGGACTAGCGGGAGGTACCTACGAGCAGTACTTC,CSAQGGLAGGTYEQYF
TRBJ1-2,TRBD1,16,TRBV14,.,TGTGCCAGCAGCCAAGGGGCGAGGGACAGGGGGCATGGCTACACCTTC,CASSQGARDRGHGYTF
TRBJ1-1,TRBD1,16,TRBV5-1,.,TGCGCCAGCAGCTTCCCTATGGGACAGGCCAACACTGAAGCTTTCTTT,CASSFPMGQANTEAFF
TRBJ2-7,TRBD2,15,TRBV30,.,TGTGCCTGGAGTGTTTGGTGGGAGGGTTCCTACGAGCAGTACTTC,CAWSVWWEGSYEQYF
TRBJ2-3,.,16,TRBV4-3,.,TGCGCCAGCAGCCAAGACGGTGGGGGGGCCGCAGATACGCAGTATTTT,CASSQDGGGAADTQYF
TRBJ1-4,.,15,TRBV18,.,TGTGCCAGCGGAGCCTTGGGGGAGGCTAATGAAAAACTGTTTTTT,CASGALGEANEKLFF
TRBJ1-2,.,14,TRBV7-9,.,TGTTCCAGCAGCTCCTCGTCTCGGTGGAGAAGCTACACCTTC,CSSSSSSRWRSYTF
TRBJ1-4,.,13,TRBV7-9,.,TGTGCCGCGGGGTGGTTCGGGGTCGAAAAACTGTTTTTT,CAAGWFGVEKLFF
TRBJ2-3,TRBD2,14,TRBV30,.,TGTGCCTGGGGGGGACTAGCGGGGCTAGATACGCAGTATTTT,CAWGGLAGLDTQYF
TRBJ2-1,TRBD2,13,TRBV4-1,.,TGCGCCAGCAGCCCCGGGGAGGGCCTAGGACAGTTCTTC,CASSPGEGLGQFF
TRBJ1-2,.,13,TRBV27,.,TGTGCCAGCAGTTATACGGGGTTCTATGGCTACACCTTC,CASSYTGFYGYTF
TRBJ2-1,TRBD1,17,TRBV7-2,.,TGTGCCAGCAGCTTTAAAGTGGGACAGGGGAGAATCAATGAGCAGTTCTTC,CASSFKVGQGRINEQFF
TRBJ2-7,.,15,TRBV21-1,.,TGTGCCAGCAGCCAAACAGGGAAATTTTCCTACGAGCAGTACTTC,CASSQTGKFSYEQYF
TRBJ1-4,TRBD1,14,TRBV13,.,TGTGCCAGCAGACCAGGACAGGCAGGTGAAAAACTGTTTTTT,CASRPGQAGEKLFF
TRBJ1-2,TRBD1,14,TRBV2,.,TGTGCCAGCAGTCCCCGGGACAGGGGCTTTGGCTACACCTTC,CASSPRDRGFGYTF
TRBJ1-2,.,19,TRBV27,.,TGTGCCAGCAGTCGCCAAAACCATCGAACCGCCATGCGTAGCTATGGCTACACCTTC,CASSRQNHRTAMRSYGYTF
TRBJ2-7,.,13,TRBV6-5,.,TGTGCCAGCAGTGATACCAGGGGCTTCGAGCAGTACTTC,CASSDTRGFEQYF
TRBJ2-3,.,15,TRBV11-2,.,TGTGCCAGCAGCTTAGTGGGAGTGGAGACAGATACGCAGTATTTT,CASSLVGVETDTQYF
TRBJ2-2,TRBD2,18,TRBV15,.,TGTGCCACCAGCAGAGCGACTTGGCGGGGGGTTGTCACCGGGGAGCTGTTTTTT,CATSRATWRGVVTGELFF
TRBJ2-7,.,13,TRBV27,.,TGTGCCAGCAGTTTAGAGGCCTCCTACGAGCAGTACTTC,CASSLEASYEQYF
TRBJ2-7,.,13,TRBV4-2,.,TGTGCCAGCAGCCATGACAGGTTCTACGAGCAGTACTTC,CASSHDRFYEQYF
TRBJ2-7,.,12,TRBV7-9,.,TGTTCCAGCAGCTTATCTCCGCTCGGGCAGTACTTC,CSSSLSPLGQYF
TRBJ2-3,.,15,TRBV5-1,.,TGCGCCAGCAGCTTGTTTGACGGGGAGACAGATACGCAGTATTTT,CASSLFDGETDTQYF
TRBJ1-6,.,14,TRBV2,once,TGTGCCAGCAGTGTTTGGGGCGTCGGTTCACCCCTCCACTTT,CASSVWGVGSPLHF
TRBJ2-1,TRBD1,15,TRBV5-8,.,TGTGCCAGCAGCGTCGAGACAGGGTGGTCGAATGAGCAGTTCTTC,CASSVETGWSNEQFF
TRBJ2-3,TRBD2,19,TRBV7-9,.,TGTGCCAGCAGCACAGGATATCGGACTAGCGGGGGGGCTGGAGATACGCAGTATTTT,CASSTGYRTSGGAGDTQYF
TRBJ2-7,TRBD1,17,TRBV4-2,.,TGTGCCAGCAGCCAGGTGGGCTTGACAGGGGGCTCCTACGAGCAGTACTTC,CASSQVGLTGGSYEQYF